A single sample is the source of the 25 T cell receptor beta chains below, sequenced in a study of T-cell memory formation after mild COVID-19. TCRdb ran MiXCR on the 5' RACE reads and lists one entry per CDR3 protein. This sample has 470,000 or so distinct CDR3 sequences, with around 20% found just once. Sequenced material: PBMCs or a T cell subset sorted from them (not recorded which). The receptors come from an adult woman who had mild COVID-19 (a few samples of this study predate the infection). Cell type and time point are not known.

This clonotype was detected a few times. The V gene is TRBV5-1, the J gene TRBJ2-7; D is uncertain. Germline V gene lookup returns CDR1 SGHRS and CDR2 YFSETQ. V lost 0 bases, J lost 2 bases, and 12 bases lay in between. The CDR3 extends over 15 amino acids. CDR3 sequence (DNA): TGCGCCAGCAGCTTGGTGGATGTTCAGGCCTACGAGCAGTACTTC. This sequence encodes CASSLVDVQAYEQYF.

The chain joins TRBV7-3 to TRBJ2-3, with TRBD2 matching over 9 bases. CDR1 SGHTA and CDR2 FQGTGA come from the germline V gene. The V gene end was trimmed by 2 bases and the J gene end by 4 bases; junction bases not matched to a gene: 4. This CDR3 contains 15 residues. In DNA form, the CDR3 reads TGTGCCAGCAGCTTAGCGGGGGGGGTTGCAGATACGCAGTATTTT. It specifies CASSLAGGVADTQYF.

J is TRBJ1-2 and V is TRBV27; the D gene is possibly TRBD1 (5 bases). The CDR3 loop spans 15 amino acids. The germline gives CDR1 MNHEY, CDR2 SMNVEV (reference sequence). V was cut by 2 bases and J by 4 bases, with 14 bases left in between. The CDR3, as DNA: TGTGCCAGCAGTTTAACTCAGGGAGGGACCTATGGCTACACCTTC. It encodes CASSLTQGGTYGYTF.

The chain is built from TRBV20-1 and TRBJ2-2, with D possibly being TRBD2 (6 bases). CDR1 is DFQATT and CDR2 is SNEGSKA in the germline V gene (reference sequence). The germline V and J ends were trimmed by 6 bases and 5 bases, with 10 bases remaining between them. CDR3 size: 12 residues. The CDR3 is CSARRETGELFF. The CDR3 nucleotides are TGCAGTGCCAGGAGGGAGACCGGGGAGCTGTTTTTT.

The chain employs TRBV14 and TRBJ2-7; 8 nucleotides agree with TRBD1. V shed 3 bases and J 10 bases; nucleotides not matched to a gene: 11. Germline V CDR1 and CDR2: SGHDN, FVKESK. This CDR3 spans 14 amino acids. In DNA, the CDR3 is TGTGCCAGCAGCCACCCAGGGGGCAGGGGGCTTCAGTACTTC. Translation gives CASSHPGGRGLQYF.

The chain uses TRBV20-1 and TRBJ2-7; 9 bases fit TRBD1. The V gene end was trimmed by 3 bases and the J gene end by 2 bases; junction bases not matched to a gene: 8. The CDR3 sequence is 15 residues long. Germline V lookup: CDR1 DFQATT, CDR2 SNEGSKA (reference sequence). Here the CDR3 reads CSARITGTGTYEQYF. CDR3 nucleotides: TGCAGTGCTAGGATAACCGGGACAGGGACCTACGAGCAGTACTTC.

This chain connects TRBV3-1 to TRBJ1-6; TRBD1 is a possible D gene (5 bases). Germline lookup yields CDR1 LGHDT and CDR2 YNNKEL (reference sequence). The CDR3 is 17 residues long. Trimming cost V 0 bases and J 9 bases, with 18 bases left between them. The CDR3 DNA follows: TGTGCCAGCAGCCAAGATCTAGGGGTGATTGGGGGTTCACCCCTCCACTTT. Protein: CASSQDLGVIGGSPLHF.

This clonotype was picked up a small number of times. This chain connects TRBV21-1 to TRBJ2-4; the table gives TRBD2 as D, unverified against the DNA. TRBV21-1 is recorded as a pseudogene. CDR3 length: 20 residues. The CDR3 region has the DNA TGTGCCAGCAGCAAAAATGAAGGCAGGGCCCGAACACTAGCCAAAAACATTCAGTACTTC. Amino acid sequence: CASSKNEGRARTLAKNIQYF.

The CDR3 DNA reads as TGTGCCACCAGTCCCGGGACAGTGGATCCCTACGAGCAGTACTTC. Translation gives CATSPGTVDPYEQYF. The rearrangement uses TRBV24-1 and TRBJ2-7, with 7 bases matching TRBD1. Germline CDR1 and CDR2: KGHDR and SFDVKD. The CDR3 sequence is 15 residues long. J was trimmed by 2 bases and V by 6 bases; bases with no gene match: 9.

The chain couples TRBV7-2 to TRBJ2-3; 8 bases match TRBD2. CDR3 length: 15 residues. Germline-derived CDR1 and CDR2 are SGHTA and FQGNSA. V lost 5 bases, J lost 3 bases, and 7 bases stayed unmatched. The CDR3 DNA is TGTGCCAGCAGCCCAGCGGGAGTAGGGACAGATACGCAGTATTTT. It codes for CASSPAGVGTDTQYF.

This clonotype was detected ten times or more. The chain employs TRBV7-9 and TRBJ2-7; TRBD1 might be the D (7 bases). The V end was cut by 3 bases, the J end by 5 bases, with 14 bases between. The CDR3 runs 14 residues. Germline lookup yields CDR1 SEHNR and CDR2 FQNEAQ (reference sequence). CDR3 sequence (DNA): TGTGCCAGCAGCTTTGGCGGGACAGCGGACGAGCAGTACTTC. It encodes CASSFGGTADEQYF.

In its sample, this clonotype was seen many times. The chain couples TRBV27 to TRBJ2-7, with a tentative D call TRBD2 (6 bases). Germline V lookup: CDR1 MNHEY, CDR2 SMNVEV (reference sequence). This CDR3 spans 13 amino acids. Trimming stripped 8 bases from V and 2 bases from J, with 13 bases between. CDR3 nucleotide sequence: TGTGCCAGCTCCCGGGACTCGACCTACGAGCAGTACTTC. It translates to CASSRDSTYEQYF.

V usage is TRBV4-2 and J usage is TRBJ1-3, with 8 bases fitting TRBD1. Germline V gene sequence: CDR1 LGHNA, CDR2 YNFKEQ. V shed 4 bases and J 7 bases; nucleotides not matched to a gene: 15. The CDR3 runs 17 residues. CDR3 in amino acids: CASSRGPVDRAGNTIYF. CDR3 nucleotides: TGTGCCAGCAGCCGCGGACCGGTGGACAGGGCAGGGAACACCATATATTTT.

The chain recombines TRBV6-5 with TRBJ2-5, with 9 bases matching TRBD2. Germline CDR1 reads MNHEY; CDR2 reads SVGAGI. V lost 1 base to trimming and J lost 1 base; unmatched junction nucleotides: 4. This CDR3 region has 16 residues. The chain's CDR3 is CASSYWGSGGQETQYF. Written as DNA, the CDR3 is TGTGCCAGCAGTTACTGGGGTAGCGGGGGCCAAGAGACCCAGTACTTC.

The chain links TRBV18 to TRBJ2-3, with 15 bases that match TRBD2. Germline V gene lookup returns CDR1 KGHSH and CDR2 LQKENI. V shed 0 bases and J 2 bases; nucleotides not matched to a gene: 6. This CDR3 spans 19 amino acids. CDR3 sequence: CASSPPFGLAGGDTDTQYF. For the CDR3, the DNA is TGTGCCAGCTCACCACCTTTTGGACTAGCGGGAGGGGACACAGATACGCAGTATTTT.

In this sample, this clonotype turned up a few times. This chain links TRBV12-3 or TRBV12-4 with TRBJ1-1; 7 bases align to TRBD1. The CDR3 contains 13 residues. The V gene end was trimmed by 7 bases and the J gene end by 8 bases; junction bases not matched to a gene: 10. The CDR3 DNA reads as TGTGCCAGCACCCTTGGGCAGGGGGGAGAAGCTTTCTTT. Translation: CASTLGQGGEAFF.

This clonotype was seen more than once but under ten times. This rearrangement joins TRBV18 to TRBJ1-1; 7 bases map to TRBD1. Per the germline V gene, CDR1 is KGHSH and CDR2 is LQKENI. The ends lost 6 bases at V and 11 bases at J; junction bases unmatched: 9. This CDR3 is built from 12 residues. The CDR3 nucleotides read TGTGCCAGCTCCCGACGACAGGGTGAGGCTTTCTTT. Its translation is CASSRRQGEAFF.

The sample holds a few counts of this clonotype. The chain employs TRBV20-1 and TRBJ1-1; D gene ambiguous. V lost 2 bases, J lost 6 bases, and 16 bases lay in between. Germline V gives CDR1 DFQATT, CDR2 SNEGSKA (reference sequence). CDR3 length: 14 amino acids. The CDR3 is CSARPSLRVAEAFF. The CDR3 DNA is TGCAGTGCTAGACCTTCGCTCCGGGTGGCTGAAGCTTTCTTT.

The chain combines TRBV28 with TRBJ2-1; D remains unclear. V was clipped by 6 bases and J by 4 bases, with 16 bases between them. The CDR3 length is 15 residues. CDR1 and CDR2 from the germline V gene are MDHEN and SYDVKM. CDR3 in DNA: TGTGCCAGCAGCCCCTCGGCGGATCCTTACAATGAGCAGTTCTTC. Residues: CASSPSADPYNEQFF.

This clonotype was seen more than once but under ten times. J is TRBJ2-5 and V is TRBV29-1; D gene uncertain. CDR3 length: 12 amino acids. The V end lost 6 bases, the J end lost 1 base, and 9 bases lay between the germline ends. Germline V gives CDR1 SQVTM, CDR2 ANQGSEA. CDR3 protein: CSVTAVQETQYF. Here the CDR3 DNA reads TGCAGCGTAACAGCCGTCCAAGAGACCCAGTACTTC.

This clonotype was seen more than once but under ten times. The chain links TRBV12-3 or TRBV12-4 to TRBJ2-2; D call uncertain. Deletions cut 7 bases from V and 6 bases from J, with 18 bases between. The CDR3 is 15 residues long. The CDR3 coding sequence is TGTGCCAGCAATTTTGGGCCCGGACGGCCCGGGGAGCTGTTTTTT. Its protein product is CASNFGPGRPGELFF.

V and J are TRBV7-2 and TRBJ2-2; 11 nucleotides match TRBD2. With V trimmed by 5 bases and J by 6 bases, 8 bases remained unmatched. CDR1 SGHTA and CDR2 FQGNSA come from the germline V gene. This CDR3 has 16 amino acids. The CDR3 DNA reads TGTGCCAGCAGCGCAGGGCATAGCGGGAGGGCCGGGGAGCTGTTTTTT. The encoded protein is CASSAGHSGRAGELFF. Looking up the rest from reference TRBV7-2 and TRBJ2-2 gives the full variable domain: GAGVSQSPSNKVTEKGKDVELRCDPISGHTALYWYRQSLGQGLEFLIYFQGNSAPDKSGLPSDRFSAERTGGSVSTLTIQRTQQEDSAVYLCASSAGHSGRAGELFFGEGSRLTVL.

In its sample, this clonotype was seen many times. The chain is built from TRBV12-3 or TRBV12-4 and TRBJ1-1; tentative D call: TRBD1 (6 bases). Between the trimmed V and J ends, which lost 6 bases and 1 base, there was a span of 12 bases. This CDR3 is 14 amino acids long. The CDR3 sequence: CASSGGAANTEAFF. CDR3 bases: TGTGCCAGCAGCGGGGGGGCAGCGAACACTGAAGCTTTCTTT.

This clonotype was seen once. The chain is built from TRBV6-5 and TRBJ2-1; TRBD2 aligns across 7 bases. The CDR3 extends over 14 amino acids. V lost 6 bases and J lost 6; bases outside the gene matches: 8. From germline, CDR1 is MNHEY and CDR2 SVGAGI. The CDR3 DNA follows: TGTGCCAGCAGGGGCGGAAGGGAGGGCAATGAGCAGTTCTTC. It codes for CASRGGREGNEQFF.

CDR3 residues: CASSLGSISNQPQHF. Written as DNA, the CDR3 is TGTGCCAGCAGTTTAGGATCCATTAGCAATCAGCCCCAGCATTTT. The V gene is TRBV12-3 or TRBV12-4, the J gene TRBJ1-5; no definite D call. The CDR3 sequence is 15 residues long. The V end lost 1 base, the J end lost 0 bases, and 7 bases lay between the germline ends.